These 9 T cell receptor beta chains were sequenced from one sample in a study of T cells expressing NK-cell markers. TCRdb reprocessed the 5' RACE reads and stores each CDR3 protein as one record, lacking DNA. In total, the table holds 500,000 or so distinct CDR3 sequences. Sample: blood T cells: a sorted CD56 or NKG2C T cell subset, CD4+ or CD8+ T cells, or bulk PBMC T cells (not recorded which). These receptors all stem from a man aged 18 to 35 in good health.

This chain uses TRBV5-1 with TRBJ2-7; TCRdb returns TRBD1, unconfirmable since there is no DNA. The germline V gene encodes CDR1 SGHRS and CDR2 YFSETQ. The CDR3 spans 14 residues. The CDR3 protein is CASSLVLRDYEQYF.

The V and J genes are TRBV4-1 and TRBJ2-4. CDR1 MGHRA and CDR2 YSYEKL come from the germline V gene. This CDR3 is 15 amino acids long. CDR3 residues: CASSHGRVAKNIQYF.

The chain uses TRBV7-8 and TRBJ2-5; TCRdb designates TRBD2, a call that cannot be tested without DNA. The CDR3 totals 16 residues. The germline V gene has CDR1 SGHVS and CDR2 FQNEAQ. The CDR3 sequence is CASSLAGTSVMETQYF.

The rearrangement uses TRBV25-1 and TRBJ2-7. CDR3 length: 13 amino acids. The germline gives CDR1 MGHDK, CDR2 SYGVNS. This CDR3 is CASRDTGSYEQYF.

The chain joins TRBV7-9 to TRBJ2-3. The CDR3 extends over 15 amino acids. Germline V gives CDR1 SEHNR, CDR2 FQNEAQ (reference sequence). The CDR3 here is CASSPVTEPTDTQYF.

The rearrangement joins TRBV7-9 to TRBJ2-2. Germline V gene sequence: CDR1 SEHNR, CDR2 FQNEAQ (reference sequence). The CDR3 has 15 residues. CDR3 region: CASSFSGPNTGELFF.

The chain links TRBV5-1 to TRBJ2-7; the D call from TCRdb, TRBD1, cannot be confirmed without DNA. The CDR3 loop spans 15 amino acids. From germline, CDR1 is SGHRS and CDR2 YFSETQ. The CDR3 sequence: CASSSAREAGDEQYF. Drawing the rest from reference TRBV5-1 and TRBJ2-7, the complete variable domain is KAGVTQTPRYLIKTRGQQVTLSCSPISGHRSVSWYQQTPGQGLQFLFEYFSETQRNKGNFPGRFSGRQFSNSRSEMNVSTLELGDSALYLCASSSAREAGDEQYFGPGTRLTVT.

The chain links TRBV10-3 to TRBJ1-3; with no DNA, the TCRdb D assignment of TRBD1 cannot be verified. Germline CDR1 is ENHRY and CDR2 is SYGVKD. The CDR3 runs 16 residues. The CDR3 sequence: CAIRGQGNGSGNTIYF.

The chain combines TRBV5-1 with TRBJ2-3; TCRdb names TRBD2, which stays unverified in the absence of DNA. The V gene's germline CDR1 is SGHRS and CDR2 YFSETQ. The CDR3 is 17 amino acids. CDR3 region: CASSLVALAGITDTQYF.